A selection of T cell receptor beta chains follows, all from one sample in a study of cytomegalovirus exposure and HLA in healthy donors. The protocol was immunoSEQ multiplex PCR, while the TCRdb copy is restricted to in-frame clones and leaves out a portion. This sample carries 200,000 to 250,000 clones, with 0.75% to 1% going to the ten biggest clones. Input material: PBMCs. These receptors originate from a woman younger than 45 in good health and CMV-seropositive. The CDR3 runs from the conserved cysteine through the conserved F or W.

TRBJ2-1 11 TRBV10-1 CASSERLVKFF
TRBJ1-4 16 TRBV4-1 CASSQDRQGRNEKLFF
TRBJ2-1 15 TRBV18 CASSPPAGAYNEQFF
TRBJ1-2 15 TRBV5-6 CASSLGPGTAHGYTF
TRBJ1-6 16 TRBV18 CASSPSSGGRNSPLHF
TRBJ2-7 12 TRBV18 CASSPASYEQYF
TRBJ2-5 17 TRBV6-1 CASSEVWTSGQQETQYF
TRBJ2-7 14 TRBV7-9 CASSSDRGLYEQYF
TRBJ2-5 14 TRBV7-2 CASSDQPGGETQYF
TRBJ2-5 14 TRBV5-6 CASSARQGWETQYF
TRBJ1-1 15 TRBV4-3 CASSPRGGLNTEAFF
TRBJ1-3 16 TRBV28 CASSLLVTLDGNTIYF
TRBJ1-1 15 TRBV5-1 CASRLEDRGVTEAFF
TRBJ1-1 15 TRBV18 CASSPTGITNTEAFF
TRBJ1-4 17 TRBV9 CASSVDEGRGRGEKLFF
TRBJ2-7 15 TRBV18 CASSAQGQGAGEQYF
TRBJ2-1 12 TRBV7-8 CASSLATGGSIF
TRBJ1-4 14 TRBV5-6 CASSFRGRDEKLFF
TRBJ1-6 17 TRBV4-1 CASSQESVFDANSPLHF
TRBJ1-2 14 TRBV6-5 CASSYSRANYGYTF
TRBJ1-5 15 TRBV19 CASSGAAYSNQPQHF
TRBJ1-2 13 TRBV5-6 CASSLGDSYGYTF
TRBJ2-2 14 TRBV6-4 CASSDAEATGELFF
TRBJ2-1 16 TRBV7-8 CASRPRLTGTRNEQFF
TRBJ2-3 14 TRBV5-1 CASSPFRGTDTQYF
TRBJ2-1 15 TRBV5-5 CASSLEGLAPVEQFF
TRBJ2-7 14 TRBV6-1 CATSTNDRSYEQYF
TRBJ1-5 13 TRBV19 CASSRGSPQPQHF
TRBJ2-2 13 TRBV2 CASSELVTGELFF
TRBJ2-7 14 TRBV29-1 CSGAGDAEAYEQYF
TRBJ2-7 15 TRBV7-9 CASSVGTSGNYEQYF
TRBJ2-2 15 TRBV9 CASSVGSRNTGELFF
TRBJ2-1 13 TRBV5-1 CASSLNGYNEQFF
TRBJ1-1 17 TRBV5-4 CASSLGFAAGLNTEAFF
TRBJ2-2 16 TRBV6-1 CASSEARRSFAGELFF
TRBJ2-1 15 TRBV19 CASSPPGLGYNEQFF
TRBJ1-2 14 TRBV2 CASREGQGFYGYTF